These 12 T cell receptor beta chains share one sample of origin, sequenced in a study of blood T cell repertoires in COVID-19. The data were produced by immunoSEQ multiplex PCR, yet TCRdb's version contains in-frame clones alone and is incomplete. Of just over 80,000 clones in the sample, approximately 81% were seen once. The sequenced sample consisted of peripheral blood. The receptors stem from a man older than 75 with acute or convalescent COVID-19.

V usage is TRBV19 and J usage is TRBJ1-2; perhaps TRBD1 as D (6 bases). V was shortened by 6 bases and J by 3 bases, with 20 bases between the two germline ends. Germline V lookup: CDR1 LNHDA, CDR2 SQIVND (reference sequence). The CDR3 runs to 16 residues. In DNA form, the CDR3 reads TGTGCCAGTAGCAAAGTTCAGGGGTTGTCGGACTATGGCTACACCTTC. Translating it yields CASSKVQGLSDYGYTF.

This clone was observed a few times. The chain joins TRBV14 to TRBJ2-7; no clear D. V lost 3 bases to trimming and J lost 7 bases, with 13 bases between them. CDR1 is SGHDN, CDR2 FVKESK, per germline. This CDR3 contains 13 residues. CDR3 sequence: CASSHYELGEQYF. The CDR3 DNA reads TGTGCCAGCAGCCACTACGAACTCGGGGAGCAGTACTTC.

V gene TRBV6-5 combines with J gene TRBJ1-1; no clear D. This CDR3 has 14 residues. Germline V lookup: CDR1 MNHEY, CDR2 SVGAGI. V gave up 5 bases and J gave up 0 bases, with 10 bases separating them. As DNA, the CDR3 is TGTGCCAGCAGTCACCGGTTTTTGAACACTGAAGCTTTCTTT. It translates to CASSHRFLNTEAFF.

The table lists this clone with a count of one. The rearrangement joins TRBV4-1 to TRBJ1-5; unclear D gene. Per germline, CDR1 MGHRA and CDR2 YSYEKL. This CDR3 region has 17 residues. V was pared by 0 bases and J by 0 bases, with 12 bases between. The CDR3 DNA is TGCGCCAGCAGCCAAGATCTTCGGCAGGATAGCAATCAGCCCCAGCATTTT. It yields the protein CASSQDLRQDSNQPQHF.

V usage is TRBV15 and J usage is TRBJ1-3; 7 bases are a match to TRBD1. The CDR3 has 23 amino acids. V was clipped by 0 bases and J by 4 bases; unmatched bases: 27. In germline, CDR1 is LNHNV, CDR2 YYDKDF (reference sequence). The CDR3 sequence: CATSRDRWGDSGQTGYKGNTIYF. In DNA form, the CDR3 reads TGTGCCACCAGCAGAGATAGATGGGGAGATTCGGGACAGACGGGCTATAAAGGAAACACCATATATTTT. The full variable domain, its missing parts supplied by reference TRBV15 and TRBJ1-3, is DAMVIQNPRYQVTQFGKPVTLSCSQTLNHNVMYWYQQKSSQAPKLLFHYYDKDFNNEADTPDNFQSRRPNTSFCFLDIRSPGLGDTAMYLCATSRDRWGDSGQTGYKGNTIYFGEGSWLTVV.

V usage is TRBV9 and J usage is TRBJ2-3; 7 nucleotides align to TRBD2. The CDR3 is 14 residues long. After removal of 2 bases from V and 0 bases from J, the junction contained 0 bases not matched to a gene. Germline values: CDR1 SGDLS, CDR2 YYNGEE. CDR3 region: CASSVSGSTDTQYF. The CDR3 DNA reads TGTGCCAGCAGCGTTAGCGGGAGCACAGATACGCAGTATTTT.

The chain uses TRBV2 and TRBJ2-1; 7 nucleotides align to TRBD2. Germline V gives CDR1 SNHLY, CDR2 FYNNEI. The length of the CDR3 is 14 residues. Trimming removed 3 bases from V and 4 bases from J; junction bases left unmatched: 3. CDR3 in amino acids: CASSERETYNEQFF. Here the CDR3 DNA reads TGTGCCAGCAGTGAGCGGGAGACTTACAATGAGCAGTTCTTC.

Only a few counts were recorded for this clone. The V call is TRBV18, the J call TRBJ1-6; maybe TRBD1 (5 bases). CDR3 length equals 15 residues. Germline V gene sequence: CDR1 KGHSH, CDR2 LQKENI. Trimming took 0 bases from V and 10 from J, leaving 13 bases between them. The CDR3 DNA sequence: TGTGCCAGCTCACCACCGAAGGGCCCAGGGTCACCCCTCCACTTT. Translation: CASSPPKGPGSPLHF.

The CDR3 bases are TGCGCCAGCAGCACTCCTAGACAGGCCGGGGAGCTGTTTTTT. This sequence encodes CASSTPRQAGELFF. V is TRBV4-1 and J is TRBJ2-2; a weak D match, TRBD1 (6 bases). The CDR3 totals 14 residues. Looked up from germline, CDR1 is MGHRA and CDR2 is YSYEKL. The germline V and J ends were trimmed by 5 bases and 6 bases, with 13 bases remaining between them.

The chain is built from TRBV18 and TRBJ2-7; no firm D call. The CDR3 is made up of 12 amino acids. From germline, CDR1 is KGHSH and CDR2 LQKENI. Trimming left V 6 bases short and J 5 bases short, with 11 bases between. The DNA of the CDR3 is TGTGCCAGCTCCCCGGCCCGGGACGAGCAGTACTTC. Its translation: CASSPARDEQYF.

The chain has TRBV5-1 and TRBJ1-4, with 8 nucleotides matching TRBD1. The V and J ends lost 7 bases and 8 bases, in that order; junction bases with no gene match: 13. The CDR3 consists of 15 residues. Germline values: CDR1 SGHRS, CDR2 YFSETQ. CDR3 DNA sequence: TGCGCCAGCGGCGACCCAGGGGGCGCGCGGGAAAAACTGTTTTTT. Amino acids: CASGDPGGAREKLFF.

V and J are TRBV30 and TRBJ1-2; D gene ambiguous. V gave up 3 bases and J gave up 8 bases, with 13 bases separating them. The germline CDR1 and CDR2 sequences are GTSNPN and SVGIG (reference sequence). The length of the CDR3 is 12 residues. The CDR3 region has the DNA TGTGCCTGGAGGGAACTGACAAGGGGCTACACCTTC. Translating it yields CAWRELTRGYTF.